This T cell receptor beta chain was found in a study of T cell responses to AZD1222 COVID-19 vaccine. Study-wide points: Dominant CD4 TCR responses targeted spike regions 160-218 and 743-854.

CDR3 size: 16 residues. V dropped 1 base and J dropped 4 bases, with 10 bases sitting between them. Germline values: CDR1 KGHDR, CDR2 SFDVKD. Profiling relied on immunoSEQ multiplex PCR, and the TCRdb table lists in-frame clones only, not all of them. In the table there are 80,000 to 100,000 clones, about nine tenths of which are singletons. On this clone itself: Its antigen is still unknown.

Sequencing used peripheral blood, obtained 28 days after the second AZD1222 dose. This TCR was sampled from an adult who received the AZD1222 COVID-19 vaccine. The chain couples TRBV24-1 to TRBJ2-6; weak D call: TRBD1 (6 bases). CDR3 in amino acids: CATSDFQGRGANVLTF. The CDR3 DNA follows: TGTGCCACCAGTGATTTCCAGGGGAGAGGGGCCAACGTCCTGACTTTC.